A single T cell receptor (beta chain) is shown here with its context. The antigen is not known. This CDR3 is 13 amino acids long. Germline CDR1 reads MNHEY; CDR2 reads SVGAGI. V was pared by 2 bases and J by 0 bases, with 2 bases between. This sample was taken from a study of OX40 agonist ivuxolimab in advanced cancers. Whole-study context: At approximately 83% male, the cohort had a mean age of around 56 years, ranging from about 20 to 90. Partial responses were observed in three patients, of whom one had hepatocellular carcinoma and two had cutaneous melanoma.

Study outcomes and limitations: Among the least clonally expanded were partial responders at 0.1-3.0 mg/kg. The investigators did not determine what antigen specificity the expanded peripheral T cells had.

The data were produced by immunoSEQ multiplex PCR, yet TCRdb's version contains in-frame clones alone and is incomplete. The sample gives just under 95,000 clones, roughly 84% of which show up once; 0.3% to 0.35% is in the top ten. Sequenced material: CD4+ or CD8+ T cells sorted from blood, taken in a trial of the OX40 agonist ivuxolimab. The receptor was derived from an adult with an advanced solid tumor such as melanoma, head and neck, liver or kidney cancer. This rearrangement joins TRBV6-5 to TRBJ1-5; unclear D gene. The CDR3 sequence: CASSYSSNQPQHF. CDR3 sequence (DNA): TGTGCCAGCAGTTACAGTAGCAATCAGCCCCAGCATTTT.